This T cell receptor (beta chain) comes out of a study of shared clonotypes between healthy human individuals. The repertoire was sequenced with immunoSEQ multiplex PCR; TCRdb's copy has only in-frame clones and lacks some. The sample carries 1.5 million to 2.5 million clones, over 85% recorded once. This clone is a singleton in its sample. Naivety among CD8 cells was defined by CD45RO negativity and positive CCR7 selection, thereby excluding terminally differentiated effector memory CD45RA+ cells. Germline V lookup: CDR1 MGHRA, CDR2 YSYEKL. Trimming took off 0 bases at V and 2 bases at J, with 17 bases between the two ends. The CDR3 runs 17 residues.

The sample comprised naive CD8+ T cells sorted from blood. This receptor was taken from a man aged 18 to 35 in good health. V gene TRBV4-1 combines with J gene TRBJ2-7; D is possibly TRBD1 or TRBD2 (7 bases each). For the CDR3, the DNA is TGCGCCAGCAGCCAAGATAAAGCTGCAGGGGGGGCCTACGAGCAGTACTTC. Protein: CASSQDKAAGGAYEQYF.